The rows below give T cell receptor beta chains drawn from one sample of a study of identical twins. TCRdb reprocessed the 5' RACE reads with MiXCR, giving one entry per CDR3 protein. The table lists 1.5 million to 2 million distinct CDR3 sequences, around 29% of them singletons. Sequenced input: cord blood. These receptors came from a newborn girl in good health. Each CDR3 is given with its conserved first and last residue. D genes are given only for firm matches. Clone sizes are given selectively: once, few, many, or a class where the clone is expanded.

j_call clone_size v_call d_call cdr3_aa cdr3_nt
TRBJ2-7 - TRBV12-3/TRBV12-4 TRBD1 CASSHQTGNYEQYF TGTGCCAGCAGTCACCAGACAGGGAACTACGAGCAGTACTTC
TRBJ1-5 - TRBV20-1 - CSARYREMRMTGPQHF TGCAGTGCTAGATACAGGGAAATGAGGATGACCGGGCCCCAGCATTTT
TRBJ2-3 many TRBV3-1 - CASSQDWTDTQYF TGTGCCAGCAGCCAAGATTGGACAGATACGCAGTATTTT
TRBJ2-3 many TRBV5-1 - CASSLIALVTDTQYF TGCGCCAGCAGCTTAATCGCGCTAGTCACAGATACGCAGTATTTT
TRBJ1-4 - TRBV7-9 - CASSLLAANEKLFF TGTGCCAGCAGCTTATTGGCAGCTAATGAAAAACTGTTTTTT
TRBJ1-1 once TRBV6-6 - CASSYSRRQRWNTEAFF TGTGCCAGCAGTTACTCGAGGAGGCAGAGATGGAACACTGAAGCTTTCTTT
TRBJ2-1 once TRBV5-6 TRBD1 CASSSGQGWDYEQFF TGTGCCAGCAGCTCCGGACAGGGGTGGGACTACGAGCAGTTCTTC
TRBJ1-2 - TRBV5-1 TRBD1 CASSLGQGKHYGYTF TGCGCCAGCAGCTTGGGACAGGGAAAACACTATGGCTACACCTTC
TRBJ2-7 - TRBV28 - CASRLGLYEQYF TGTGCCAGCAGATTGGGCCTCTACGAGCAGTACTTC
TRBJ2-1 few TRBV20-1 TRBD2 CSASGRAVNEQFF TGCAGTGCTAGCGGGAGGGCCGTCAATGAGCAGTTCTTC
TRBJ2-1 once TRBV27 TRBD2 CASRVLAQADNEQFF TGTGCCAGCAGGGTACTAGCGCAGGCAGACAATGAGCAGTTCTTC
TRBJ1-5 - TRBV20-1 - CSATGKGRNQPQHF TGCAGTGCTACAGGGAAGGGGCGCAATCAGCCCCAGCATTTT
TRBJ2-1 many TRBV20-1 TRBD2 CSAPTSGRGSYNEQFF TGCAGTGCTCCTACTAGCGGGAGAGGTTCCTACAATGAGCAGTTCTTC
TRBJ1-5 few TRBV5-1 TRBD1 CASSWETGSNQPQHF TGCGCCAGCAGCTGGGAGACAGGGAGCAATCAGCCCCAGCATTTT
TRBJ2-2 - TRBV18 - CASSPQREYAGELFF TGTGCCAGCTCACCACAACGGGAGTACGCCGGGGAGCTGTTTTTT
TRBJ1-4 - TRBV19 - CASNSNEKLFF TGTGCCAGTAACTCAAATGAAAAACTGTTTTTT
TRBJ2-7 - TRBV6-1 - CAGSTGLPYEQYF TGTGCCGGCAGTACGGGACTGCCCTACGAGCAGTACTTC
TRBJ2-3 few TRBV7-9 TRBD2 CASSGTSGGANTQYF TGTGCCAGCAGCGGGACTAGCGGGGGGGCAAATACGCAGTATTTT
TRBJ1-2 - TRBV15 - CATSRDASRYTF TGTGCCACCAGCAGAGATGCGTCACGCTACACCTTC
TRBJ1-1 - TRBV20-1 TRBD1 CSARGHRGQPEAFF TGCAGTGCTAGGGGGCACAGGGGGCAACCTGAAGCTTTCTTT
TRBJ2-3 many TRBV4-1 - CASSQVLVVTDTQYF TGCGCCAGCAGCCAAGTATTAGTCGTCACAGATACGCAGTATTTT